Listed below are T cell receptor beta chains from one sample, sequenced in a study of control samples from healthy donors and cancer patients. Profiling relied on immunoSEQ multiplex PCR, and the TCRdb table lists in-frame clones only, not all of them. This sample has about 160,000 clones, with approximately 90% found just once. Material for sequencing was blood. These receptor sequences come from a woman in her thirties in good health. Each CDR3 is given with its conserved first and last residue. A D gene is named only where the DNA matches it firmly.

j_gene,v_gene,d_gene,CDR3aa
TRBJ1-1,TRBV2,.,CASIRDRGATEAFF
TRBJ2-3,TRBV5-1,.,CASSPVDSSTDTQYF
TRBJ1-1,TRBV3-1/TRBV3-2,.,CASSQHTQSTEAFF
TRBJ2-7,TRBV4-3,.,CASSPSEGSSYEQYF
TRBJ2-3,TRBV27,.,CASSLGGLSTDTQYF
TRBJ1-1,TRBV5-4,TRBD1,CASSPGQGGAEAFF
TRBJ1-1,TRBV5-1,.,CASSVNREPAFF
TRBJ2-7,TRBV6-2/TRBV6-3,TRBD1,CASSPSRTGGENEQYF
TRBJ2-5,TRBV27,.,CASSLVKWETQYF
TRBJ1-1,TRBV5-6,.,CASSWRGVNTEAFF
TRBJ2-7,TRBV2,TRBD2,CASSDPRGLAGVSSYEQYF
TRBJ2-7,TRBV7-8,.,CASSLSGYSFYEQYF
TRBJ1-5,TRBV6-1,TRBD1,CASSALGVDRVKQPQHF
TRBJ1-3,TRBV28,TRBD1,CASRPVDRRNTIYF
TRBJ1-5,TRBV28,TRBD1,CASSLPGTGGKTQHF
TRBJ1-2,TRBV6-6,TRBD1,CASSYHPGVTGGADYGYTF
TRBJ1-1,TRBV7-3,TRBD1,CASSLGATGETEAFF
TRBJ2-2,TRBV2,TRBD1,CASSEEQIGTATGELFF
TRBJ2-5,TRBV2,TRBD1,CASRSGTGKMETQYF
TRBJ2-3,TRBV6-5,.,CASRSGQETDTQYF
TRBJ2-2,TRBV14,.,CASSPWGRDTGELFF
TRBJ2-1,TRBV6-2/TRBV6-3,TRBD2,CASSYWAGGRGNEQFF
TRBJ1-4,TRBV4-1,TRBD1,CASSPRSPTQGARRVNEKLFF
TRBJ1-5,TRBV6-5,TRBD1,CASSQRQGTQHF
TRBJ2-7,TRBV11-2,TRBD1,CASEGASYEQYF
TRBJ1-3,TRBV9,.,CASSVRVGGNGNTIYF
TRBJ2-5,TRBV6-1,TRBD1,CASSARSGTGQETQYF
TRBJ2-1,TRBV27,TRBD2,CASSQTSGSYNEQFF
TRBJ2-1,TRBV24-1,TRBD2,CATSAPGLAGVSGEQFF
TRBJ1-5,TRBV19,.,CASSPPRGTGGQPQHF
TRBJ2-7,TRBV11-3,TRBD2,CASSRARGGEQYF
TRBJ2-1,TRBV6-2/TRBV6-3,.,CASSYRVTARNEQFF
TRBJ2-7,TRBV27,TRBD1,CASRGQGGVYEQYF
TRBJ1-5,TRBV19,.,CASSRDRSNQPQHF
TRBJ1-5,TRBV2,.,CASSELGGNQPQHF